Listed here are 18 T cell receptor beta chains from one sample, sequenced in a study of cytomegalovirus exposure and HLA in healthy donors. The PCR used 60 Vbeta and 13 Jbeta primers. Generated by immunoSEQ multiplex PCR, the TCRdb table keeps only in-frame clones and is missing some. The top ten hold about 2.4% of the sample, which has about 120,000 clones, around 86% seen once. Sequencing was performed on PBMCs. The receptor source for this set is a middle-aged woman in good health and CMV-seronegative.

The CDR3 loop is CAWSAIWTGTSSGANVLTF. The DNA of the CDR3 is TGTGCCTGGAGTGCCATTTGGACAGGGACAAGCTCTGGGGCCAACGTCCTGACTTTC. The V gene is TRBV30, the J gene TRBJ2-6; the match to TRBD1 covers 8 bases. V was clipped by 1 base and J by 0 bases; unmatched bases: 11. CDR1 and CDR2 (germline): GTSNPN, SVGIG (reference sequence). The CDR3 runs to 19 residues.

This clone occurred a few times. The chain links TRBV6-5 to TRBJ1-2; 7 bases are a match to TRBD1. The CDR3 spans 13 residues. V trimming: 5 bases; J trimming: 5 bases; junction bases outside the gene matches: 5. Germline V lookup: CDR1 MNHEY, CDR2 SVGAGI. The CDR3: CASSTGDRYGYTF. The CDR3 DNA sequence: TGTGCCAGCAGTACAGGGGATCGATATGGCTACACCTTC.

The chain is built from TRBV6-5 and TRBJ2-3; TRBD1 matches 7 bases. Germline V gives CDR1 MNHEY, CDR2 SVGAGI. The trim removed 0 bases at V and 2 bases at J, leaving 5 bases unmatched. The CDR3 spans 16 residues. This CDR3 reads CASSYSAGGYTDTQYF. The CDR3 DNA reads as TGTGCCAGCAGTTACTCGGCAGGGGGTTACACAGATACGCAGTATTTT.

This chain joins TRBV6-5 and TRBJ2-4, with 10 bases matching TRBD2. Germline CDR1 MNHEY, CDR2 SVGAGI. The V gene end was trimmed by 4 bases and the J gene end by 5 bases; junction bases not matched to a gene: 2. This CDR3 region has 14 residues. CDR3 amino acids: CASSSTSGQNIQYF. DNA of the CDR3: TGTGCCAGCAGTTCGACTAGCGGGCAAAACATTCAGTACTTC.

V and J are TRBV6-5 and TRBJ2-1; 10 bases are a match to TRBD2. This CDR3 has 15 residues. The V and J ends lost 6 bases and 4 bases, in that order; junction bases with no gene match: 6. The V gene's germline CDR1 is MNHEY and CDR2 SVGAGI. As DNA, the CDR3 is TGTGCCAGCAGCTCCGGGACTAGCGAATACAATGAGCAGTTCTTC. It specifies CASSSGTSEYNEQFF.

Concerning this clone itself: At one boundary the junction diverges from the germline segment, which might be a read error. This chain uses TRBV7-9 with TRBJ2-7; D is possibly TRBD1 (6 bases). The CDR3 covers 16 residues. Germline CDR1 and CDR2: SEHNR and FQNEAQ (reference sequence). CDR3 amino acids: CASSLAATGKGYGQYF. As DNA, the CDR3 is TGTGCCAGCAGCTTAGCGGCCACAGGGAAGGGCTACGGGCAGTACTTC. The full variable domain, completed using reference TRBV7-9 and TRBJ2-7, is DTGVSQNPRHKITKRGQNVTFRCDPISEHNRLYWYRQTLGQGPEFLTYFQNEAQLEKSRLLSDRFSAERPKGSFSTLEIQRTEQGDSAMYLCASSLAATGKGYGQYFGPGTRLTVT.

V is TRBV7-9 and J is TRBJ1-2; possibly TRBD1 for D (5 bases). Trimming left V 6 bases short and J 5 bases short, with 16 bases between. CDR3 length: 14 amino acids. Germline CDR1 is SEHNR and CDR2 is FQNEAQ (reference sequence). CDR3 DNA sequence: TGTGCCAGCAGGGAGGGGCGTGGCCTTTATGGCTACACCTTC. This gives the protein CASREGRGLYGYTF. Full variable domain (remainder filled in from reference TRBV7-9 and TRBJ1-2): DTGVSQNPRHKITKRGQNVTFRCDPISEHNRLYWYRQTLGQGPEFLTYFQNEAQLEKSRLLSDRFSAERPKGSFSTLEIQRTEQGDSAMYLCASREGRGLYGYTFGSGTRLTVV.

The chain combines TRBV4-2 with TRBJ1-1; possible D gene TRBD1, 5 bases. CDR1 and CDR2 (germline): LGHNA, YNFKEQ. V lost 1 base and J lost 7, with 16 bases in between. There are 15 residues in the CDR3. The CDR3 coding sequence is TGTGCCAGCAGCCAAGCAGAAGGGGATATGGGTGAAGCTTTCTTT. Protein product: CASSQAEGDMGEAFF.

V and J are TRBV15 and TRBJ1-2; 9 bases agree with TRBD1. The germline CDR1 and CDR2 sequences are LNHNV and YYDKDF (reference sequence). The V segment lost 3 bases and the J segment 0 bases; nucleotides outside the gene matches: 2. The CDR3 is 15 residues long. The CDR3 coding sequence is TGTGCCACCAGCAGGGGACAGGGATCTAACTATGGCTACACCTTC. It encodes CATSRGQGSNYGYTF.

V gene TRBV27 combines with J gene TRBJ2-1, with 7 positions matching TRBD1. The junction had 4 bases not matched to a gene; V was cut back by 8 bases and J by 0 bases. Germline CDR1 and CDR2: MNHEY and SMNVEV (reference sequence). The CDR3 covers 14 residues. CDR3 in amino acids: CASSDRSSYNEQFF. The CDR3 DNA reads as TGTGCCAGCTCGGACAGGAGCTCCTACAATGAGCAGTTCTTC.

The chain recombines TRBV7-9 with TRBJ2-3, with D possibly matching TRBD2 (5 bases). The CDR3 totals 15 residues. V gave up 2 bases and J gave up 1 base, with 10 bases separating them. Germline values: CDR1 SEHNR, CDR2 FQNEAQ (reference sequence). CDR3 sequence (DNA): TGTGCCAGCAGCTTATTCCGGGGAGGCACAGATACGCAGTATTTT. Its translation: CASSLFRGGTDTQYF.

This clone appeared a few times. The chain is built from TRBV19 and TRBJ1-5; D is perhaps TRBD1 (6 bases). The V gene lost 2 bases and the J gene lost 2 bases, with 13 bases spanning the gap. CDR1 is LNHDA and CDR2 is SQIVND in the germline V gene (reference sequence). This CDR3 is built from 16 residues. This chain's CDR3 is CASSIRFTGRNQPQHF. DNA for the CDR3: TGTGCCAGTAGTATACGTTTTACAGGGCGCAATCAGCCCCAGCATTTT.

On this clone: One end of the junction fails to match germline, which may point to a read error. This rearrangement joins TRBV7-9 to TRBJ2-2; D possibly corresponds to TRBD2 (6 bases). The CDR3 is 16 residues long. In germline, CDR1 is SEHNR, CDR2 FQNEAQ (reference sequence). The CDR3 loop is CSSSLAAEGNTGELFF. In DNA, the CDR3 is TGTTCCAGCAGCTTAGCGGCGGAGGGAAACACCGGGGAGCTGTTTTTT.

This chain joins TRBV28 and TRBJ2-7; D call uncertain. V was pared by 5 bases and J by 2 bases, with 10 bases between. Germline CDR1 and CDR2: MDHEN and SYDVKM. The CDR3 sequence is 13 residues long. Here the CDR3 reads CASSGHRAYEQYF. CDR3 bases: TGTGCCAGCAGTGGTCACAGAGCCTACGAGCAGTACTTC.

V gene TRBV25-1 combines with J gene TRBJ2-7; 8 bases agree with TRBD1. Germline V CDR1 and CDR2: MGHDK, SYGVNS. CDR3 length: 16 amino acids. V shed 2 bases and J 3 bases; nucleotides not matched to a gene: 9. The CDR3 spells CASSEPRTGPGYEQYF. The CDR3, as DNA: TGTGCCAGCAGTGAACCTCGGACAGGGCCGGGCTACGAGCAGTACTTC.

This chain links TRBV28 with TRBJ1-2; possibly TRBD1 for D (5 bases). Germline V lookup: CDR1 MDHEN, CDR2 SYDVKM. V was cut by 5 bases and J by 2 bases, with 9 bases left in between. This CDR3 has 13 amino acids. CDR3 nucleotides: TGTGCCAGCAGTCGTAGACAGAACTATGGCTACACCTTC. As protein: CASSRRQNYGYTF.

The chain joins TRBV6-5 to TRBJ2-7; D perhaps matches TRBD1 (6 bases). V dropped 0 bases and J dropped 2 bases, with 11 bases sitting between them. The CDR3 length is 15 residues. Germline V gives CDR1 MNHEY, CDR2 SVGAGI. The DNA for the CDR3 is TGTGCCAGCAGTTACTCGCCAGGGGCACCCTACGAGCAGTACTTC. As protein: CASSYSPGAPYEQYF.

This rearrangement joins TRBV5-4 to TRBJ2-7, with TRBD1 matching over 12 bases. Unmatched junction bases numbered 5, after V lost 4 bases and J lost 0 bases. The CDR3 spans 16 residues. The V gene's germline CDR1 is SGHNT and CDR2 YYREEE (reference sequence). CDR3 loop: CASSPGGQGASYEQYF. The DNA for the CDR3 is TGTGCCAGCAGCCCGGGGGGACAGGGGGCCTCCTACGAGCAGTACTTC.